What follows are 21 T cell receptor beta chains derived from one specimen sequenced in a study of blood T cell repertoires in COVID-19. Sequenced by immunoSEQ multiplex PCR; TCRdb stores in-frame clones only, minus some. The sample shows 200,000 or so clones, about 85% of them seen only once. The sequenced sample consisted of peripheral blood. These receptors originate from a man aged 70 or older with active or convalescent COVID-19.

This clone has a single count. The chain combines TRBV6-6 with TRBJ2-3; D ambiguous. The CDR3 is made up of 13 amino acids. V was clipped by 8 bases and J by 0 bases, with 9 bases between them. Germline V gene data show CDR1 as MNHNY and CDR2 as SVGAGI (reference sequence). The CDR3 protein is CASHSLSTDTQYF. CDR3 nucleotides: TGTGCCAGCCACAGTTTAAGCACAGATACGCAGTATTTT.

This chain uses TRBV28 with TRBJ2-7; 10 positions agree with TRBD1. CDR3 length: 16 amino acids. The J segment lost 3 bases and the V segment lost 1 base, leaving 6 bases of the junction unmatched. Germline V gene data show CDR1 as MDHEN and CDR2 as SYDVKM. CDR3 loop: CASSLSFGTGVYEQYF. The CDR3 DNA follows: TGTGCCAGCAGTTTATCATTCGGGACAGGGGTCTACGAGCAGTACTTC.

The chain joins TRBV6-1 to TRBJ1-3, with D unclear. This CDR3 contains 18 residues. Looked up from germline, CDR1 is MNHNS and CDR2 is SASEGT. V lost 1 base and J lost 0, with 16 bases in between. CDR3 protein: CASSEGRAPRISGNTIYF. As DNA, the CDR3 is TGTGCCAGCAGTGAAGGGCGTGCCCCGAGGATCTCTGGAAACACCATATATTTT.

This clone was observed a single time. This sequence joins TRBV29-1 and TRBJ2-1, with TRBD2 matching over 9 bases. The CDR3 runs 15 residues. The J segment lost 1 base and the V segment lost 3 bases, leaving 4 bases of the junction unmatched. Per the germline V gene, CDR1 is SQVTM and CDR2 is ANQGSEA. CDR3 nucleotides: TGCAGCGTTGACAAGACTAGCGGTTCCTACAATGAGCAGTTCTTC. The encoded protein is CSVDKTSGSYNEQFF.

The V call is TRBV5-5, the J call TRBJ1-2; 7 bases are shared with TRBD1. The CDR3 runs to 14 residues. With V trimmed by 5 bases and J by 6 bases, 10 bases remained unmatched. Looked up from germline, CDR1 is SGHKS and CDR2 is YYEKEE (reference sequence). The CDR3 loop is CASSQQGPGHGYTF. The CDR3 bases are TGTGCCAGCAGTCAACAGGGGCCTGGGCATGGCTACACCTTC.

The chain has TRBV28 and TRBJ2-1; 9 bases agree with TRBD2. The CDR3 sequence is 16 residues long. Germline CDR1 MDHEN, CDR2 SYDVKM. The V gene end was trimmed by 4 bases and the J gene end by 4 bases; junction bases not matched to a gene: 8. The CDR3 region has the DNA TGTGCCAGCAGTTCTGGGACTAGCAGGACATACAATGAGCAGTTCTTC. The encoded protein is CASSSGTSRTYNEQFF.

The chain combines TRBV6-2 or TRBV6-3 with TRBJ2-5; tentative D call: TRBD1 (5 bases). Trimming took 2 bases from V and 7 from J, leaving 11 bases between them. The CDR3 runs 13 residues. Per germline, CDR1 MNHEY and CDR2 SVGEGT. The CDR3 region is CASSYQGVGTQYF. The CDR3 DNA reads as TGTGCCAGCAGTTACCAGGGCGTTGGGACCCAGTACTTC.

The chain uses TRBV27 and TRBJ1-6; possibly TRBD1 for D (6 bases). CDR1 and CDR2 from the germline V gene are MNHEY and SMNVEV (reference sequence). This CDR3 is built from 14 residues. V lost 8 bases and J lost 9, with 17 bases in between. As DNA, the CDR3 is TGTGCCAGCCCCTTGCAGGGGTGCAGTTCACCCCTCCACTTT. Protein product: CASPLQGCSSPLHF.

This chain joins TRBV7-6 and TRBJ2-2; D perhaps matches TRBD2 (5 bases). Looked up from germline, CDR1 is SGHVS and CDR2 is FNYEAQ. The CDR3 is 16 residues long. Trimming removed 1 base from V and 1 base from J, with 10 bases in between. CDR3 nucleotide sequence: TGTGCCAGCAGCTTAGTTGGACTGAAGAACACCGGGGAGCTGTTTTTT. Amino acids: CASSLVGLKNTGELFF.

V and J are TRBV30 and TRBJ1-2; D gene unclear. V lost 4 bases to trimming and J lost 7 bases, with 19 bases between them. The CDR3 runs to 14 residues. CDR1 is GTSNPN, CDR2 SVGIG, per germline (reference sequence). CDR3 bases: TGTGCCTGGAAATTCACCTTGGCCGCAGGTGGCTACACCTTC. This gives the protein CAWKFTLAAGGYTF.

This chain links TRBV28 with TRBJ2-5; TRBD2 aligns across 7 bases. This CDR3 region has 16 residues. Germline assignment: CDR1 MDHEN and CDR2 SYDVKM. The V segment lost 5 bases and the J segment 9 bases; nucleotides outside the gene matches: 18. DNA for the CDR3: TGTGCCAGCAGTAGCCCCTTGGGGCGGGAGAGGCAGGCCCAGTACTTC. The encoded protein is CASSSPLGRERQAQYF.

V usage is TRBV29-1 and J usage is TRBJ2-1, with TRBD1 matching 10 bases. V was pared by 1 base and J by 3 bases, with 3 bases of the junction left unmatched. This CDR3 is built from 15 residues. The germline CDR1 and CDR2 sequences are SQVTM and ANQGSEA. Here the CDR3 reads CSVEVGTGDYNEQFF. CDR3 DNA sequence: TGCAGCGTTGAAGTTGGGACAGGGGACTACAATGAGCAGTTCTTC.

V gene TRBV6-4 combines with J gene TRBJ1-4; 7 bases match TRBD1. V was pared by 2 bases and J by 1 base, with 10 bases of the junction left unmatched. CDR1 is MRHNA, CDR2 SNTAGT, per germline. The CDR3 is made up of 18 amino acids. CDR3 nucleotide sequence: TGTGCCAGCAGTGACGGTTTCGACAGGGTTGAAACTAATGAAAAACTGTTTTTT. The encoded protein is CASSDGFDRVETNEKLFF.

Here the CDR3 reads CASSKQGPPYEQYF. For the CDR3, the DNA is TGTGCCAGCAGTAAACAGGGCCCCCCGTACGAGCAGTACTTC. This sequence joins TRBV27 and TRBJ2-7, with a tentative D call TRBD1 (6 bases). Deletions cut 5 bases from V and 4 bases from J, with 15 bases between. This CDR3 comprises 14 residues. Per germline, CDR1 MNHEY and CDR2 SMNVEV (reference sequence).

V usage is TRBV18 and J usage is TRBJ2-1; the match to TRBD1 covers 10 bases. CDR1 is KGHSH, CDR2 LQKENI, per germline. The CDR3 is made up of 18 amino acids. V lost 6 bases, J lost 2 bases, and 13 bases stayed unmatched. This CDR3 is CASSGTGASLNTYNEQFF. CDR3 DNA: TGTGCCAGCTCTGGGACAGGGGCCTCTCTAAATACCTACAATGAGCAGTTCTTC.

CDR3 sequence reads: CASRSDRAMNTEAFF. The CDR3 nucleotides read TGTGCCAGCAGGTCGGACAGGGCGATGAACACTGAAGCTTTCTTT. This chain joins TRBV6-5 and TRBJ1-1, with 8 bases aligning to TRBD1. Trimming cost V 6 bases and J 0 bases; bases outside gene matches: 6. The length of the CDR3 is 15 residues. Germline V CDR1 and CDR2: MNHEY, SVGAGI.

The rearrangement joins TRBV28 to TRBJ2-1, with TRBD1 matching over 10 bases. Germline CDR1 and CDR2: MDHEN and SYDVKM. This CDR3 is built from 12 residues. With V trimmed by 1 base and J by 15 bases, 3 bases remained unmatched. CDR3 DNA sequence: TGTGCCAGCAGTTTATTGGGGACAGGGGTGTTCTTC. It translates to CASSLLGTGVFF.

The chain links TRBV24-1 to TRBJ1-5, with D possibly matching TRBD1 (5 bases). CDR1 is KGHDR and CDR2 is SFDVKD in the germline V gene. V was shortened by 9 bases and J by 0 bases, with 11 bases between the two germline ends. CDR3 length: 14 amino acids. The CDR3 region has the DNA TGTGCCACCTCGACAGAGTATAGCAATCAGCCCCAGCATTTT. Protein: CATSTEYSNQPQHF.

The chain uses TRBV7-2 and TRBJ2-1, with 8 bases aligning to TRBD1. The germline V gene has CDR1 SGHTA and CDR2 FQGNSA. V dropped 5 bases and J dropped 7; count of bases not matched to a gene: 7. CDR3 size: 14 residues. For the CDR3, the DNA is TGTGCCAGCAGCATCGGACAGGGCCTTAATGAGCAGTTCTTC. This codes for CASSIGQGLNEQFF.

J is TRBJ2-2 and V is TRBV30, with D perhaps matching TRBD2 (6 bases). Trimming cost V 3 bases and J 4 bases, with 12 bases left between them. Germline loops: CDR1 GTSNPN, CDR2 SVGIG (reference sequence). This CDR3 has 14 amino acids. CDR3: CAWRAGPTTGELFF. CDR3 DNA sequence: TGTGCCTGGAGGGCGGGACCAACCACCGGGGAGCTGTTTTTT.

The chain has TRBV28 and TRBJ1-2, with D possibly matching TRBD1 (6 bases). V was pared by 6 bases and J by 6 bases, with 14 bases between. Germline V CDR1 and CDR2: MDHEN, SYDVKM. The CDR3 runs 13 residues. The CDR3 sequence is CASSGTPLHGYTF. The CDR3 nucleotides are TGTGCCAGCAGCGGGACACCATTGCATGGCTACACCTTC.